The T cell receptor beta chain described here comes from a study of T cell repertoires in cytomegalovirus infection. Overall study: Indications of both CMV infection and matching HLA type were provided by public TCR beta signatures. Points from the study as a whole: Across the ex vivo response, the dominant clonotypes were HLA-C-restricted CMV-specific TCR beta clonotypes. Public TCR beta family frequency separated CMV-and-HLA carriers, including in an independent cohort.

This clonotype was counted a few times. Antigen: not known. TCRdb used MiXCR to reprocess the reads, holding one entry per CDR3 protein. This sample yields around 300,000 distinct CDR3 sequences, of which under 30% are seen a single time; approximately 15% belongs to the top ten. The TCR comes from a human donor in good health (CMV status not recorded). Some clones in this sample may be carry-over from other donors' samples. Sequences were obtained from PBMCs.

The CDR3 loop reads CAWSGGLVGGELFF. In nucleotides, the CDR3 is TGTGCCTGGAGTGGAGGTCTAGTAGGCGGGGAGCTGTTTTTT. The V gene is TRBV30, the J gene TRBJ2-2; D unresolved. V dropped 1 base and J dropped 7 bases, with 13 bases sitting between them. Germline V lookup: CDR1 GTSNPN, CDR2 SVGIG (reference sequence). This CDR3 region has 14 residues.